Presented here are 32 T cell receptor beta chains from one specimen sequenced in a study of identical twins. TCRdb reanalysed the 5' RACE reads using MiXCR and keeps one entry per CDR3 protein. The table records about 210,000 distinct CDR3 sequences, roughly a tenth of them present only once. The sequencing sample was made of memory (CD45RO+) T cells sorted from blood. The receptor source for this set is a woman in her late teens or twenties in good health.

This sequence joins TRBV20-1 and TRBJ1-2; D may be TRBD1 (5 bases). The CDR3 contains 15 residues. Between the trimmed V and J ends, which lost 1 base and 8 bases, there was a span of 20 bases. The germline CDR1 and CDR2 sequences are DFQATT and SNEGSKA (reference sequence). This chain's CDR3 is CSARGAGTGLGGYTF. CDR3 nucleotide sequence: TGCAGTGCTAGAGGGGCCGGGACGGGTCTCGGGGGCTACACCTTC.

The rearrangement uses TRBV7-2 and TRBJ1-5; D remains ambiguous. The germline V gene encodes CDR1 SGHTA and CDR2 FQGNSA. The CDR3 totals 13 residues. The V end was cut by 1 base, the J end by 5 bases, with 6 bases between. CDR3 residues: CASSLGNYQPQHF. CDR3 nucleotides: TGTGCCAGCAGCTTAGGCAATTATCAGCCCCAGCATTTT.

At least ten counts were recorded for this clonotype. The rearrangement joins TRBV5-1 to TRBJ1-1; the D is unclear. The CDR3 runs to 13 residues. V lost 3 bases and J 1 base, leaving 7 bases between the germline ends. CDR1 and CDR2 from the germline V gene are SGHRS and YFSETQ. The CDR3 is CASSSTGNTEAFF. The CDR3 DNA sequence: TGCGCCAGCAGCTCTACGGGGAACACTGAAGCTTTCTTT.

This clonotype has more than one count but fewer than ten. This chain uses TRBV10-2 with TRBJ2-1; maybe TRBD1 (5 bases). The CDR3 is 15 amino acids. Germline loops: CDR1 WSHSY, CDR2 SAAADI. The V end was cut by 6 bases, the J end by 4 bases, with 16 bases between. Written as DNA, the CDR3 is TGCGCCAGCAGGGAAAACTGGGGCCCATACAATGAGCAGTTCTTC. The encoded protein is CASRENWGPYNEQFF.

This chain uses TRBV6-2 or TRBV6-3 with TRBJ2-7; 8 bases line up with TRBD1. The CDR3 is 12 amino acids. CDR1 and CDR2 from the germline V gene are MNHEY and SVGEGT. The V segment lost 9 bases and the J segment 2 bases; nucleotides outside the gene matches: 3. DNA of the CDR3: TGTGCCAGTCTGGACAGGGCCTACGAGCAGTACTTC. It is translated as CASLDRAYEQYF.

A few counts support this clonotype. CDR3 sequence: CASSSGLGNTDTQYF. The CDR3 region has the DNA TGTGCCAGCAGTTCCGGGCTAGGGAACACAGATACGCAGTATTTT. This chain connects TRBV7-2 to TRBJ2-3; D is unclear. CDR3 length: 15 residues. Germline CDR1 and CDR2: SGHTA and FQGNSA. Trimming shortened V by 6 bases and J by 2 bases, and 15 bases separated the two germline ends. Filled out from reference TRBV7-2 and TRBJ2-3, the complete variable domain reads GAGVSQSPSNKVTEKGKDVELRCDPISGHTALYWYRQSLGQGLEFLIYFQGNSAPDKSGLPSDRFSAERTGGSVSTLTIQRTQQEDSAVYLCASSSGLGNTDTQYFGPGTRLTVL.

This chain joins TRBV5-1 and TRBJ1-2; D ambiguous. Deletions cut 5 bases from V and 4 bases from J, with 15 bases between. CDR3 length: 14 amino acids. Germline V lookup: CDR1 SGHRS, CDR2 YFSETQ. The CDR3 DNA reads as TGCGCCAGCAGACCAACGACTGGAGGCTATGGCTACACCTTC. Translated: CASRPTTGGYGYTF.

The sample holds many counts of this clonotype. The chain couples TRBV2 to TRBJ2-3; D unclear. V was trimmed by 8 bases and J by 0 bases, leaving 12 bases between them. Per germline, CDR1 SNHLY and CDR2 FYNNEI. The CDR3 is 14 residues long. The chain's CDR3 is CASHPSRSTDTQYF. The DNA of the CDR3 is TGTGCCAGCCACCCTTCGCGGAGCACAGATACGCAGTATTTT.

The chain recombines TRBV20-1 with TRBJ2-3, with D possibly being TRBD1 (6 bases). The CDR3 totals 16 residues. Trimming took off 0 bases at V and 3 bases at J, with 16 bases between the two ends. Germline lookup yields CDR1 DFQATT and CDR2 SNEGSKA (reference sequence). The DNA for the CDR3 is TGCAGTGCTAGAGATCCAGGACAGTTCCCGACAGATACGCAGTATTTT. Amino acid sequence: CSARDPGQFPTDTQYF.

The chain couples TRBV20-1 to TRBJ2-1, with 10 nucleotides matching TRBD2. The V gene end was trimmed by 2 bases and the J gene end by 6 bases; junction bases not matched to a gene: 4. The CDR3 sequence is 14 residues long. Per the germline V gene, CDR1 is DFQATT and CDR2 is SNEGSKA (reference sequence). The CDR3: CSARLAGVRNEQFF. CDR3 DNA: TGCAGTGCTAGACTAGCGGGGGTACGCAATGAGCAGTTCTTC.

This clonotype was recorded a few times. V and J are TRBV10-3 and TRBJ2-1; D is possibly TRBD2 (5 bases). The V gene lost 4 bases and the J gene lost 5 bases, with 15 bases spanning the gap. CDR3 length equals 15 residues. Germline assignment: CDR1 ENHRY and CDR2 SYGVKD. The CDR3 sequence: CAISARPGGDNEQFF. The CDR3, as DNA: TGTGCCATCAGTGCCCGACCTGGAGGTGACAATGAGCAGTTCTTC.

This clonotype was seen repeatedly, ten times or more. V gene TRBV20-1 combines with J gene TRBJ2-3; D assignment may be TRBD1 or TRBD2 (6 bases each). The CDR3 spans 14 residues. Germline CDR1 DFQATT, CDR2 SNEGSKA (reference sequence). V lost 6 bases and J 2 bases, leaving 15 bases between the germline ends. The CDR3 reads CSAPSPGATDTQYF. CDR3 DNA sequence: TGCAGTGCCCCCTCTCCGGGGGCCACAGATACGCAGTATTTT.

This clonotype showed up just a few times. The chain couples TRBV7-8 to TRBJ1-5; D gene ambiguous. V dropped 6 bases and J dropped 2 bases, with 8 bases sitting between them. CDR1 and CDR2 from the germline V gene are SGHVS and FQNEAQ. The CDR3 runs to 13 residues. CDR3 nucleotides: TGTGCCAGCAGTTGGGGAGGCAATCAGCCCCAGCATTTT. Protein product: CASSWGGNQPQHF. The entire variable domain, with the rest obtained from reference TRBV7-8 and TRBJ1-5, is as follows: GAGVSQSPRYKVAKRGQDVALRCDPISGHVSLFWYQQALGQGPEFLTYFQNEAQLDKSGLPSDRFFAERPEGSVSTLKIQRTQQEDSAVYLCASSWGGNQPQHFGDGTRLSIL.

This chain links TRBV20-1 with TRBJ2-7; D may match TRBD1 or TRBD2 (6 bases each). Germline V CDR1 and CDR2: DFQATT, SNEGSKA (reference sequence). V lost 4 bases, J lost 7 bases, and 17 bases lay in between. CDR3 size: 13 residues. CDR3 amino acids: CSATLAGAGEQYF. As DNA, the CDR3 is TGCAGTGCTACCCTAGCAGGGGCGGGGGAGCAGTACTTC.

Only a few counts were recorded for this clonotype. J is TRBJ2-2 and V is TRBV6-1; D is perhaps TRBD2 (7 bases). Germline loops: CDR1 MNHNS, CDR2 SASEGT. This CDR3 region has 15 residues. The V end lost 6 bases, the J end lost 6 bases, and 17 bases lay between the germline ends. For the CDR3, the DNA is TGTGCCAGCAGCCTGGGGGGGCCAGTTTCCGGGGAGCTGTTTTTT. It yields the protein CASSLGGPVSGELFF.

This clonotype was picked up a small number of times. The chain combines TRBV5-1 with TRBJ2-7, with D possibly matching TRBD1 (5 bases). From germline, CDR1 is SGHRS and CDR2 YFSETQ. The CDR3 is made up of 13 amino acids. V shed 2 bases and J shed 7 bases, with 13 bases lying between them. The CDR3 loop reads CASSFSQGGEQYF. CDR3 DNA: TGCGCCAGCAGCTTTTCTCAGGGCGGAGAGCAGTACTTC. The full variable domain, with the rest looked up from reference TRBV5-1 and TRBJ2-7, is KAGVTQTPRYLIKTRGQQVTLSCSPISGHRSVSWYQQTPGQGLQFLFEYFSETQRNKGNFPGRFSGRQFSNSRSEMNVSTLELGDSALYLCASSFSQGGEQYFGPGTRLTVT.

This clonotype showed up many times. A junction end diverges from the germline sequence, so it may reflect a read error. This sequence joins TRBV12-3 or TRBV12-4 and TRBJ2-3; tentatively, D is TRBD2 (6 bases). CDR3 length equals 14 residues. The CDR3 protein is CASRLAASTDTQYF. DNA for the CDR3: TGTGCCAGCAGATTAGCGGCTTCCACAGATACGCAGTATTTT.

This clonotype was found many times. The chain couples TRBV12-3 or TRBV12-4 to TRBJ1-5; D uncertain. The CDR3 runs 15 residues. The V and J ends lost 5 bases and 0 bases respectively, with 11 bases between them. CDR3: CASSPGSYSNQPQHF. The CDR3 DNA reads TGTGCCAGCAGTCCTGGGTCGTATAGCAATCAGCCCCAGCATTTT.

Many counts were recorded for this clonotype. CDR3 sequence reads: CASSRIGGVRAFF. The CDR3 DNA reads as TGTGCCAGCAGCCGGATCGGGGGGGTAAGAGCTTTCTTT. V gene TRBV3-1 combines with J gene TRBJ1-1; the D gene is possibly TRBD1 (5 bases). Trimming shortened V by 4 bases and J by 10 bases, and 16 bases separated the two germline ends. The length of the CDR3 is 13 residues. Germline-derived CDR1 and CDR2 are LGHDT and YNNKEL (reference sequence).

This clonotype has a handful of counts. V gene TRBV27 combines with J gene TRBJ1-6, with 9 bases lining up with TRBD1. The length of the CDR3 is 14 residues. J was trimmed by 6 bases and V by 6 bases; bases with no gene match: 3. Germline V gene lookup returns CDR1 MNHEY and CDR2 SMNVEV (reference sequence). CDR3 nucleotides: TGTGCCAGCAGAACGGGACAGGGTAATTCACCCCTCCACTTT. It encodes CASRTGQGNSPLHF.

The chain employs TRBV6-2 or TRBV6-3 and TRBJ1-6; D may be TRBD1 (6 bases). Looked up from germline, CDR1 is MNHEY and CDR2 is SVGEGT. V lost 7 bases, J lost 5 bases, and 12 bases lay in between. The length of the CDR3 is 14 residues. The CDR3 DNA sequence: TGTGCCAGCAACCGACAGGCAGATAATTCACCCCTCCACTTT. This sequence encodes CASNRQADNSPLHF.

This clonotype has a handful of counts. V is TRBV7-6 and J is TRBJ2-7; possibly TRBD1 or TRBD2 for D (5 bases each). CDR1 is SGHVS, CDR2 FNYEAQ, per germline. Trimming pared 2 bases from V and 0 bases from J, leaving 14 bases between. The CDR3 has 16 amino acids. This chain's CDR3 is CASSLSGTRSSYEQYF. In nucleotides, the CDR3 is TGTGCCAGCAGCTTATCTGGGACGCGCAGCTCCTACGAGCAGTACTTC.

In its sample, this clonotype was seen a few times. The gene calls are TRBV11-2 and TRBJ2-3; tentatively, D is TRBD2 (7 bases). V was trimmed by 4 bases and J by 0 bases, leaving 20 bases between them. Germline CDR1 and CDR2: SGHAT and FQNNGV. The CDR3 runs to 18 residues. As DNA, the CDR3 is TGTGCCAGCAGCTCATCCCGACGGGGGGCGTTTAGCACAGATACGCAGTATTTT. It yields the protein CASSSSRRGAFSTDTQYF.

This clonotype has more than one count but fewer than ten. V and J are TRBV18 and TRBJ2-1; TRBD1 matches 7 bases. Germline loops: CDR1 KGHSH, CDR2 LQKENI. CDR3 length equals 16 residues. V shed 4 bases and J 4 bases; nucleotides not matched to a gene: 10. The CDR3 sequence is CASSLRQGPGYNEQFF. The CDR3 bases are TGTGCCAGCTCACTGAGACAGGGACCGGGATACAATGAGCAGTTCTTC.

CDR3 DNA: TGCGCCAGCAGGAGGGGTTATGAGCAGTTCTTC. As protein: CASRRGYEQFF. V is TRBV5-1 and J is TRBJ2-1, with D possibly called TRBD1 or TRBD2 (5 bases each). V lost 5 bases and J lost 8, with 8 bases in between. The CDR3 runs to 11 residues. Germline assignment: CDR1 SGHRS and CDR2 YFSETQ.

About this clonotype itself: At one boundary the junction diverges from the germline segment, which might be a read error. V is TRBV20-1 and J is TRBJ2-1; D gene unclear. Germline V lookup: CDR1 DFQATT, CDR2 SNEGSKA (reference sequence). The CDR3 is 15 residues long. CDR3: CRARPHSGSYNEQFF. DNA of the CDR3: TGCAGAGCTAGACCCCACTCGGGCTCCTACAATGAGCAGTTCTTC.

This clonotype came up many times. The chain uses TRBV6-5 and TRBJ2-5; possibly TRBD2 for D (5 bases). Germline V gene data show CDR1 as MNHEY and CDR2 as SVGAGI. The CDR3 consists of 14 residues. Between the trimmed V and J ends, which lost 4 bases and 3 bases, there was a span of 12 bases. In DNA, the CDR3 is TGTGCCAGCAGTTTACGTATGGGAGAAGAGACCCAGTACTTC. The encoded protein is CASSLRMGEETQYF.

In its sample, this clonotype was seen many times. The V gene is TRBV5-1, the J gene TRBJ2-2; no definite D call. V lost 7 bases and J lost 2, with 9 bases in between. This CDR3 contains 13 residues. Germline values: CDR1 SGHRS, CDR2 YFSETQ. The CDR3 DNA sequence: TGCGCCAGCCGCCCCGACAACACCGGGGAGCTGTTTTTT. It codes for CASRPDNTGELFF.

The chain is built from TRBV3-1 and TRBJ2-7; 7 nucleotides align to TRBD1. V trimming: 4 bases; J trimming: 2 bases; junction bases outside the gene matches: 11. The CDR3 loop spans 16 amino acids. Germline lookup yields CDR1 LGHDT and CDR2 YNNKEL (reference sequence). The DNA of the CDR3 is TGTGCCAGCAGCCGAAGTCCGGGACAGCCTCCCTACGAGCAGTACTTC. Encoded protein: CASSRSPGQPPYEQYF.

The chain uses TRBV3-1 and TRBJ2-1; D may be TRBD1 or TRBD2 (5 bases each). This CDR3 is built from 12 residues. Looked up from germline, CDR1 is LGHDT and CDR2 is YNNKEL (reference sequence). Trimming pared 6 bases from V and 6 bases from J, leaving 9 bases between. This CDR3 is CASRGPSNEQFF. CDR3 in DNA: TGTGCCAGCAGGGGACCGAGCAATGAGCAGTTCTTC.

This rearrangement joins TRBV11-2 to TRBJ2-7; D ambiguous. The CDR3 sequence is 14 residues long. Germline values: CDR1 SGHAT, CDR2 FQNNGV. V lost 5 bases and J lost 2, with 13 bases in between. CDR3 protein: CASSLRSRTYEQYF. CDR3 bases: TGTGCCAGCAGCCTTAGGTCCAGGACCTACGAGCAGTACTTC.

The rearrangement joins TRBV6-2 or TRBV6-3 to TRBJ2-5; D unresolved. Trimming took 0 bases from V and 5 from J, leaving 4 bases between them. CDR1 is MNHEY, CDR2 SVGEGT, per germline. CDR3 size: 12 residues. The CDR3: CASSYSYETQYF. The CDR3 DNA reads as TGTGCCAGCAGTTACTCGTACGAGACCCAGTACTTC.